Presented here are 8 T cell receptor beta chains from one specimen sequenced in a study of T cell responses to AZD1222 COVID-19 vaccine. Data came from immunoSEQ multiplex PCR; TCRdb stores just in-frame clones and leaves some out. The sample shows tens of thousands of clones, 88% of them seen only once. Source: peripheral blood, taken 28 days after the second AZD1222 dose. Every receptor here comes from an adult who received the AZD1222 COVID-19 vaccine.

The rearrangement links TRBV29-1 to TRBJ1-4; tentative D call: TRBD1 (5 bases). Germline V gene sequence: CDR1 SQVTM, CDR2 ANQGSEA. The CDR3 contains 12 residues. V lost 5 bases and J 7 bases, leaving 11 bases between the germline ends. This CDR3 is CSVRGDREKLFF. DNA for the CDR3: TGCAGCGTTCGAGGGGATCGTGAAAAACTGTTTTTT.

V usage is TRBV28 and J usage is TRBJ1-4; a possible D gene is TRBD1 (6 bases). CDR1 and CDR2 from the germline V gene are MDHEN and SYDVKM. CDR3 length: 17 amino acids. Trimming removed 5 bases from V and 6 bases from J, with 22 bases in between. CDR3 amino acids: CASSHRVTNLNDEKLFF. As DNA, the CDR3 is TGTGCCAGCAGTCACAGGGTCACTAACCTCAACGATGAAAAACTGTTTTTT.

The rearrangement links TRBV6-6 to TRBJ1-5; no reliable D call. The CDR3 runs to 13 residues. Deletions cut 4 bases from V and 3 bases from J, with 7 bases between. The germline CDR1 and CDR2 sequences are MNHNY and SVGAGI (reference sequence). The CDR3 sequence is CASSSQLNQPQHF. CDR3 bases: TGTGCCAGCAGTTCACAGCTCAATCAGCCCCAGCATTTT.

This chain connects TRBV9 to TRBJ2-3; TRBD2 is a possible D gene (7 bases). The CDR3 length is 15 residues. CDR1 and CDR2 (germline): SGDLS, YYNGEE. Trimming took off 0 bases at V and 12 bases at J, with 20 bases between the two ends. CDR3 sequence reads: CASSVEGGGPSIQYF. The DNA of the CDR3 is TGTGCCAGCAGCGTAGAGGGAGGGGGGCCTTCAATTCAGTATTTT.

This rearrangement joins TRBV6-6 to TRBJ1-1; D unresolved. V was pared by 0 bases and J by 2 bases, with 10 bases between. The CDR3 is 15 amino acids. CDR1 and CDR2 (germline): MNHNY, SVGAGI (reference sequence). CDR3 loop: CASSYSRARNTEAFF. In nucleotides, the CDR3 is TGTGCCAGCAGTTACTCTAGGGCCCGCAACACTGAAGCTTTCTTT.

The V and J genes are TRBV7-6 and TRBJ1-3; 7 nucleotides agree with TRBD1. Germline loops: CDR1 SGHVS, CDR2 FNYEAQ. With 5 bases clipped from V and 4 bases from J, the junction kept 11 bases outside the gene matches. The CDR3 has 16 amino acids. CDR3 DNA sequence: TGTGCCAGCAGCCTCAACCCTGGACAGGCGGGAAACACCATATATTTT. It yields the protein CASSLNPGQAGNTIYF.

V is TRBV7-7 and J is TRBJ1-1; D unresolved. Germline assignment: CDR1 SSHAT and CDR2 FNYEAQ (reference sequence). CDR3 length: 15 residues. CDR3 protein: CAKADTGRGNTEAFF. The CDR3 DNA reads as TGTGCTAAAGCAGACACCGGGAGAGGAAACACTGAAGCTTTCTTT.

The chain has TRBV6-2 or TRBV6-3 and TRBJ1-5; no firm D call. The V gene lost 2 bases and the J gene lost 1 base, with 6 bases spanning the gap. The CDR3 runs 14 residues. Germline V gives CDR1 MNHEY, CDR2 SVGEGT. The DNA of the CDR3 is TGTGCCAGCAGTTACGGAGACAGCAATCAGCCCCAGCATTTT. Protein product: CASSYGDSNQPQHF.